Each of the 12 T cell receptor beta chains below was sequenced from the same sample in a study of OX40 agonist ivuxolimab in advanced cancers. Generated by immunoSEQ multiplex PCR, the TCRdb table keeps only in-frame clones and is missing some. The sample includes roughly 18,000 clones, 60% to 70% of them seen just once. The sequences come from CD4+ or CD8+ T cells sorted from blood, collected in a trial of the OX40 agonist ivuxolimab. These receptors all stem from an adult with an advanced solid tumor such as melanoma, head and neck, liver or kidney cancer.

The chain couples TRBV7-9 to TRBJ1-5; TRBD1 matches 11 bases. V lost 4 bases and J lost 2; bases outside the gene matches: 1. The CDR3 consists of 15 residues. The germline gives CDR1 SEHNR, CDR2 FQNEAQ (reference sequence). CDR3 loop: CASSWTGGGNQPQHF. DNA of the CDR3: TGTGCCAGCAGCTGGACAGGGGGCGGCAATCAGCCCCAGCATTTT.

This chain links TRBV28 with TRBJ2-5; 11 bases align to TRBD2. Gene TRBJ2-7 matches the end of the DNA better, so the J call may be wrong. The CDR3 spans 15 residues. The germline gives CDR1 MDHEN, CDR2 SYDVKM. Here the CDR3 reads CASSLLAGGSYEQYF. Written as DNA, the CDR3 is TGTGCCAGCAGTTTGCTAGCGGGAGGATCCTACGAGCAGTACTTC.

The sample holds a few counts of this clone. The chain links TRBV28 to TRBJ2-1, with D possibly matching TRBD2 (6 bases). The CDR3 loop spans 15 amino acids. The V end lost 1 base, the J end lost 4 bases, and 11 bases lay between the germline ends. Germline-derived CDR1 and CDR2 are MDHEN and SYDVKM. The CDR3 coding sequence is TGTGCCAGCAGTTTATCAGCGGGCAATTACAATGAGCAGTTCTTC. The encoded protein is CASSLSAGNYNEQFF.

The chain carries TRBV7-3 and TRBJ1-2; D gene ambiguous. Trimming stripped 4 bases from V and 1 base from J, with 7 bases between. Per the germline V gene, CDR1 is SGHTA and CDR2 is FQGTGA. This CDR3 has 13 amino acids. As DNA, the CDR3 is TGTGCCAGCAGCTACACAAGTAACTATGGCTACACCTTC. Protein: CASSYTSNYGYTF.

J is TRBJ2-7 and V is TRBV27; unclear D gene. This CDR3 has 11 residues. Germline V lookup: CDR1 MNHEY, CDR2 SMNVEV (reference sequence). The ends were cut back, 8 bases at V and 6 bases at J, with 11 bases in the middle. The CDR3 DNA is TGTGCCAGCCCCGTTCCCTCCGAGCAGTACTTC. Translation: CASPVPSEQYF.

This chain joins TRBV27 and TRBJ2-5, with 8 bases aligning to TRBD2. The CDR3 length is 13 residues. Trimming cost V 3 bases and J 10 bases; bases outside gene matches: 7. Germline V gives CDR1 MNHEY, CDR2 SMNVEV (reference sequence). The CDR3 DNA is TGTGCCAGCAGTTTTTCCGGGAGGGTCAGCCAGTACTTC. It codes for CASSFSGRVSQYF.

V usage is TRBV7-9 and J usage is TRBJ2-1; 10 bases map to TRBD2. The germline V gene encodes CDR1 SEHNR and CDR2 FQNEAQ (reference sequence). The length of the CDR3 is 16 residues. V dropped 7 bases and J dropped 6; count of bases not matched to a gene: 12. In nucleotides, the CDR3 is TGTGCCAGCAACCCCGAACTAGCGGGATTATTCAATGAGCAGTTCTTC. This encodes CASNPELAGLFNEQFF.

In its sample, this clone was seen a few times. DNA for the CDR3: TGTGCCTGGAGTGGGGACAGGGGGGGGTACGAGCAGTACTTC. Translated, it gives CAWSGDRGGYEQYF. The chain couples TRBV30 to TRBJ2-7; 11 bases match TRBD1. Germline V gene data show CDR1 as GTSNPN and CDR2 as SVGIG (reference sequence). After removal of 1 base from V and 4 bases from J, the junction contained 3 bases not matched to a gene. CDR3 length: 14 residues.

The chain uses TRBV27 and TRBJ2-7; D unclear. The V end was cut by 4 bases, the J end by 1 base, with 8 bases between. The CDR3 length is 13 residues. Germline CDR1 reads MNHEY; CDR2 reads SMNVEV (reference sequence). The CDR3 loop reads CASSSANSYEQYF. CDR3 DNA sequence: TGTGCCAGCAGTTCGGCCAATTCCTACGAGCAGTACTTC.

The V and J genes are TRBV6-5 and TRBJ2-5, with TRBD1 matching over 7 bases. CDR1 is MNHEY and CDR2 is SVGAGI in the germline V gene. V lost 2 bases, J lost 0 bases, and 3 bases stayed unmatched. CDR3 length equals 15 residues. CDR3 in amino acids: CASSYGGQDQETQYF. DNA of the CDR3: TGTGCCAGCAGTTACGGTGGACAGGACCAAGAGACCCAGTACTTC.

The rearrangement links TRBV6-6 to TRBJ1-3, with 8 bases fitting TRBD1. Germline loops: CDR1 MNHNY, CDR2 SVGAGI (reference sequence). After removal of 4 bases from V and 0 bases from J, the junction contained 2 bases not matched to a gene. This CDR3 has 15 residues. The CDR3 bases are TGTGCCAGCAGTTTTACAGGGGGCTCTGGAAACACCATATATTTT. Encoded protein: CASSFTGGSGNTIYF.

This clone was counted a few times. This rearrangement joins TRBV5-6 to TRBJ2-7; D uncertain. CDR1 and CDR2 from the germline V gene are SGHDT and YYEEEE. V was clipped by 0 bases and J by 0 bases, with 7 bases between them. The CDR3 runs 14 residues. CDR3 residues: CASSLVLISYEQYF. In DNA, the CDR3 is TGTGCCAGCAGCTTGGTGCTTATCTCCTACGAGCAGTACTTC.